This paragraph reports one T cell receptor beta chain. Antigen: not known. These data come from a study of cytomegalovirus exposure and HLA in healthy donors. Study information: The 110 million or so unique TCR beta sequences, from about 179 million T cells, were found by an earlier analysis. Genotyping of nearly 400 donors showed that about 79% belonged to the Caucasian-associated ancestry cluster.

The trim removed 1 base at V and 2 bases at J, leaving 8 bases unmatched. Per germline, CDR1 SGHNT and CDR2 YYREEE (reference sequence). This CDR3 has 17 amino acids. The donors (healthy individuals) were bone marrow donors. Study-wide points: There were 150 to 200 TCR beta chains listed as cytomegalovirus-associated.

The PCR ran on 60 Vbeta and 13 Jbeta primers. Data came from immunoSEQ multiplex PCR; TCRdb stores just in-frame clones and leaves some out. The data hold about 140,000 clones, with 60% to 80% observed a single time. V gene TRBV5-4 combines with J gene TRBJ2-3, with TRBD2 matching over 9 bases. What was sequenced was PBMCs. This TCR derives from a woman aged 45-60 years in good health and CMV-seronegative. CDR3 region: CASSLRTSGGFTDTQYF. CDR3 in DNA: TGTGCCAGCAGCTTGAGGACCAGCGGGGGGTTCACAGATACGCAGTATTTT.